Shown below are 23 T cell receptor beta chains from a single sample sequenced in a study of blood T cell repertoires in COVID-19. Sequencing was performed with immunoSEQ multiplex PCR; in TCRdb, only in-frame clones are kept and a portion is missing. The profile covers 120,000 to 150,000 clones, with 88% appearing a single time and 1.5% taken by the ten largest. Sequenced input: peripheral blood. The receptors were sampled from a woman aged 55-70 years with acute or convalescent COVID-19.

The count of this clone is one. The CDR3, as DNA: TGTGCCAGCTCATTTCGGAGCGTCTACGAGCAGTACTTC. Protein product: CASSFRSVYEQYF. V and J are TRBV18 and TRBJ2-7; D remains ambiguous. Germline CDR1 and CDR2: KGHSH and LQKENI. The CDR3 is 13 amino acids. The germline V and J ends were trimmed by 5 bases and 3 bases, with 11 bases remaining between them.

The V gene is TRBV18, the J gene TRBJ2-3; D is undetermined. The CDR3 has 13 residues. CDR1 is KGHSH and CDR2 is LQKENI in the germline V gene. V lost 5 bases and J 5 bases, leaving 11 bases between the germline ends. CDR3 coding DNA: TGTGCCAGCTCATCCCTATCGGGAGATACGCAGTATTTT. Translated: CASSSLSGDTQYF. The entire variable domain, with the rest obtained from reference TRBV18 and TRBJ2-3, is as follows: NAGVMQNPRHLVRRRGQEARLRCSPMKGHSHVYWYRQLPEEGLKFMVYLQKENIIDESGMPKERFSAEFPKEGPSILRIQQVVRGDSAAYFCASSSLSGDTQYFGPGTRLTVL.

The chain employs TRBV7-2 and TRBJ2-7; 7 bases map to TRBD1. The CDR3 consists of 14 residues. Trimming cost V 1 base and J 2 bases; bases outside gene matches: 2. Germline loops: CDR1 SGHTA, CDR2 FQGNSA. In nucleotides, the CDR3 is TGTGCCAGCAGCTTAGGGACAGGAGCCTACGAGCAGTACTTC. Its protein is CASSLGTGAYEQYF.

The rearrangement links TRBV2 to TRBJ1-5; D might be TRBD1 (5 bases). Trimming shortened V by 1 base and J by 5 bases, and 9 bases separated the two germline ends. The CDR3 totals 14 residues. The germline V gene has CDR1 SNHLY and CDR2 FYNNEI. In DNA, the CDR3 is TGTGCCAGCAGTGAAGGGCAGGGTTATCAGCCCCAGCATTTT. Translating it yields CASSEGQGYQPQHF.

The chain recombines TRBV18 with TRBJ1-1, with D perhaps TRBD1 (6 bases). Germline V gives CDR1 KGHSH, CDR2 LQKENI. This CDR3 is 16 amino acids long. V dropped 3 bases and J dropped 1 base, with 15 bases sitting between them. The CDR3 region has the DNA TGTGCCAGCTCACCTGTTACAGGGCACGGGAACACTGAAGCTTTCTTT. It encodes CASSPVTGHGNTEAFF.

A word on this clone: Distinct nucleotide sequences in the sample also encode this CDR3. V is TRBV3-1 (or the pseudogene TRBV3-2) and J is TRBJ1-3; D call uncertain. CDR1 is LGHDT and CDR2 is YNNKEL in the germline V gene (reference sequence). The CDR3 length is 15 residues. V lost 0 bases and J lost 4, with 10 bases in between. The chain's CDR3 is CASSQDLTEGNTIYF. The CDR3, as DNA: TGTGCCAGCAGCCAAGATCTTACAGAAGGAAACACCATATATTTT.

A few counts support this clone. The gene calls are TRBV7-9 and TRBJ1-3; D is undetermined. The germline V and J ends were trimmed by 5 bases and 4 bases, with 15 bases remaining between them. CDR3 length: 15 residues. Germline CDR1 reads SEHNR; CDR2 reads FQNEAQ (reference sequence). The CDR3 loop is CASSPSSGSGNTIYF. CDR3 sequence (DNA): TGTGCCAGCAGCCCTTCATCGGGGTCCGGAAACACCATATATTTT.

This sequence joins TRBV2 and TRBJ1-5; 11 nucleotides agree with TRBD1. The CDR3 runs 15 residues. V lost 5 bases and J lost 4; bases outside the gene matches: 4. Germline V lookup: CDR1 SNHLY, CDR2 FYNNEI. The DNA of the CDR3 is TGTGCCAGCAGTTTGGACAGGGGGCCGAATCAGCCCCAGCATTTT. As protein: CASSLDRGPNQPQHF.

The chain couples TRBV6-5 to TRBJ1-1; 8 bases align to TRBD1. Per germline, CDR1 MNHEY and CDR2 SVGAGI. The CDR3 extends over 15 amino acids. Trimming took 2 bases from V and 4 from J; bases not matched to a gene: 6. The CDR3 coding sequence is TGTGCCAGCAGTTACCATACAGGGGGAGGCACTGAAGCTTTCTTT. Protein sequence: CASSYHTGGGTEAFF.

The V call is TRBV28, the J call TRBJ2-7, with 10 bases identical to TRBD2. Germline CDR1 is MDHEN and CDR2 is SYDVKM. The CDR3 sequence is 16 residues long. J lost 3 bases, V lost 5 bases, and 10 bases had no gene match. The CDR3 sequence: CASSPTRTSGHYEQYF. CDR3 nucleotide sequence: TGTGCCAGCAGTCCCACTCGGACTAGCGGCCACTACGAGCAGTACTTC.

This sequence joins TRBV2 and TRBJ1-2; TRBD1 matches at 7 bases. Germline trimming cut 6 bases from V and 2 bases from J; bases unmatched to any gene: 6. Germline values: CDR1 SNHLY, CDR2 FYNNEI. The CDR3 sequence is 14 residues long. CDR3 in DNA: TGTGCCAGCAGGGGGACAGCAGGGAACTATGGCTACACCTTC. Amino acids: CASRGTAGNYGYTF.

CDR3 residues: CASSRPQGNNEKLFF. Here the CDR3 DNA reads TGTGCCAGCAGCCGACCACAGGGAAACAATGAAAAACTGTTTTTT. The chain employs TRBV3-1 (or the pseudogene TRBV3-2) and TRBJ1-4, with D maybe TRBD1 (6 bases). Per germline, CDR1 LGHDT and CDR2 YNNKEL (reference sequence). Trimming removed 4 bases at V and 5 bases at J, with 14 bases between. This CDR3 region has 15 residues.

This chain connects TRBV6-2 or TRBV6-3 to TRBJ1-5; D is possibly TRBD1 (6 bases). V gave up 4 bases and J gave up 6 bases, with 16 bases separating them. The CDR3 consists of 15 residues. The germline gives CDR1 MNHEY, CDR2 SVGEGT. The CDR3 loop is CASSSAQGTGQPQHF. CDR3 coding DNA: TGTGCCAGCAGTTCCGCACAGGGTACGGGTCAGCCCCAGCATTTT.

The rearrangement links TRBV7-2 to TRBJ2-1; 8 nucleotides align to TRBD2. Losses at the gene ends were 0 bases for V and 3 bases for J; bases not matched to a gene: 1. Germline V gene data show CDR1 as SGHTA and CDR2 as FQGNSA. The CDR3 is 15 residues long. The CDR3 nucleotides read TGTGCCAGCAGCTTAGCTAGCGGGGTCTACAATGAGCAGTTCTTC. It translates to CASSLASGVYNEQFF.

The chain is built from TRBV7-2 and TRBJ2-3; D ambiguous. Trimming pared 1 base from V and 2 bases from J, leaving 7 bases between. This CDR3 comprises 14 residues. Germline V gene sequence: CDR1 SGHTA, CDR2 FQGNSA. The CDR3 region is CASSLGHTTDTQYF. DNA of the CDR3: TGTGCCAGCAGCTTAGGACATACCACAGATACGCAGTATTTT.

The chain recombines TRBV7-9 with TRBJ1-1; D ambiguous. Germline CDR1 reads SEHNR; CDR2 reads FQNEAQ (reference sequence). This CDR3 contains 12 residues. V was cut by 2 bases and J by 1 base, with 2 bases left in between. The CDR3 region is CASSLQNTEAFF. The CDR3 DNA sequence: TGTGCCAGCAGCTTACAGAACACTGAAGCTTTCTTT.

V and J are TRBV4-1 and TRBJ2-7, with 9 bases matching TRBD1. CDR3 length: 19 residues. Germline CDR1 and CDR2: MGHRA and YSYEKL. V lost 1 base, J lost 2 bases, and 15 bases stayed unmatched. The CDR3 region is CASSQAPPLSGTGTYEQYF. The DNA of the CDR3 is TGCGCCAGCAGCCAAGCCCCCCCCCTATCCGGGACAGGGACCTACGAGCAGTACTTC.

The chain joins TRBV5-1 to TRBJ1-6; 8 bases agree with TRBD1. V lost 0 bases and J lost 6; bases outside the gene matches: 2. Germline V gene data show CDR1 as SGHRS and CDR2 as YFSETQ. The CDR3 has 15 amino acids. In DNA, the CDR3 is TGCGCCAGCAGCTTGGGACAGGGGCGTAATTCACCCCTCCACTTT. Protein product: CASSLGQGRNSPLHF.

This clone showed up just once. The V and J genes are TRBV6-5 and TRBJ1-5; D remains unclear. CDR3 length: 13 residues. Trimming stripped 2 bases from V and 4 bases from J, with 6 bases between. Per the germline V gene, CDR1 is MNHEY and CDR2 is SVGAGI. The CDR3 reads CASSYRENQPQHF. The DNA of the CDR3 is TGTGCCAGCAGTTACCGAGAAAATCAGCCCCAGCATTTT.

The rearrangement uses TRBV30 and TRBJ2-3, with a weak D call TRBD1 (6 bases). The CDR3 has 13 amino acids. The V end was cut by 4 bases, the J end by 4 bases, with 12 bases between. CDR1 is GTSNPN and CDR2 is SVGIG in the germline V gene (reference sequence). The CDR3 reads CAWTRGRADTQYF. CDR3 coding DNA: TGTGCCTGGACCAGGGGCAGGGCAGATACGCAGTATTTT.

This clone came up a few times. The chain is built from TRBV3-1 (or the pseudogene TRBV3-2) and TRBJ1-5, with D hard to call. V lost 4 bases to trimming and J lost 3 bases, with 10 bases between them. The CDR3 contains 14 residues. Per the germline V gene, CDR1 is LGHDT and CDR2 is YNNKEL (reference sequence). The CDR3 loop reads CASSRDTINQPQHF. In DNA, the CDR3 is TGTGCCAGCAGCCGTGACACCATCAATCAGCCCCAGCATTTT.

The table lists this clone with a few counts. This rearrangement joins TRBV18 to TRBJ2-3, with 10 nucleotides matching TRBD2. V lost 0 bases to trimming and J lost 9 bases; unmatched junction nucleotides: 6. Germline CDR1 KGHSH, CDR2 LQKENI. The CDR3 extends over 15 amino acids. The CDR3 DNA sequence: TGTGCCAGCTCACCACCGACAGCGGGGGGGCACACGCAGTATTTT. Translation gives CASSPPTAGGHTQYF.

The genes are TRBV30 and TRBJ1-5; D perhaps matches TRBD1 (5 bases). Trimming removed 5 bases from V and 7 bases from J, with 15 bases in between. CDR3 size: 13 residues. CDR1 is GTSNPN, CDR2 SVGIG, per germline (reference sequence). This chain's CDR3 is CAWAGGREQPQHF. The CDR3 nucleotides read TGTGCCTGGGCGGGGGGAAGGGAGCAGCCCCAGCATTTT.